This T cell receptor (beta chain) was identified during a study of cytomegalovirus exposure and HLA in healthy donors (dated by TCRdb to about 2017). About the investigation overall: According to an earlier analysis of several hundred of the donors, some 180 million T cells yielded over 90 million unique TCR beta sequences and 276 Gb of sequence data. About 310 gigabases of sequencing data and approximately 80 million unique TCR sequences were included in an early release covering roughly 600 HLA-typed donors. Of the roughly 430 genotyped donors, around 81% fell in the genetic ancestry cluster associated with self-reported Caucasian donors. The study aimed to test whether signatures of past pathogen exposure could be identified by cataloging public T cell receptors. The study used immunosequencing to profile the T cell repertoires of about 670 subjects and linked those repertoires to cytomegalovirus serostatus. In addition to the first cohort of 666 subjects, a separate validation cohort of approximately 110 different subjects was used. The study combined high-throughput TCR immunosequencing, statistical association of individual TCRs with disease status, and machine learning to predict cytomegalovirus infection status. A later analysis re-analyzed previously published TCR beta repertoires from 660 or so donors and added high-resolution HLA genotyping to study TCR occurrence patterns. Rather than using new phenotypic data, the later analysis identified candidate immune exposures from TCR beta sequences and from how often those sequences occurred across donors. In an earlier analysis of 500 to 650 of the donors, high-throughput TCR beta sequencing was used to judge whether each TCR beta V gene segment behaved as functional or pseudogenic. Donor age, sex, ethnicity and CMV serostatus were collected together with the repertoire data. A later genetic analysis used genome-wide SNP genotypes for 398 of the 666 donors, treating that subset as a discovery cohort. All discovery cohort repertoires had been generated on a single sequencing platform. HLA typing covered class I and class II loci at four-digit resolution. Typing coverage differed by locus: A, B, C, DRB1 and DQB1 were typed in roughly 629-630 donors, DQA1 in about 500, DPA1 in approximately 610, and DPB1 in about 450. Several DR-DQ haplotypes were treated as single units for association and clustering because of strong linkage in the cohort. Among a few hundred genotyped donors of the cohort, an average of approximately 230,000 unique TCR beta nucleotide sequences were sequenced per donor, around 20% of them non-productive.

According to the germline V gene, CDR1 reads KGHSH and CDR2 reads LQKENI. V drops 4 bases and J drops 1 base, leaving 7 bases in between. From the cysteine up to the phenylalanine, the CDR3 has a length of 13 residues. Left in the record is the CDR3 DNA by itself, 39 bases read in frame from the first base. Notes on this clone: This clone's antigen is unknown. No clone much larger than this one lies a single base away; base qualities are absent.

The cohort was made up of 666 healthy bone marrow donors. Cohort members were all nominally healthy when sampled, although unrecorded immune exposures were likely present. The donor tested CMV seropositive and was one of the 289 seropositive cohort members. Each donor provided a peripheral blood sample, and peripheral blood mononuclear cells were used for TCR beta sequencing. Genomic DNA was extracted from the blood cell samples with the Qiagen DNeasy Blood Extraction Kit. Broad study findings and their caveats: The authors suggested that the approach could potentially be generalized to other disease states and immunological phenotypes. In a later analysis, most CMV-associated TCR beta chains were found to appear HLA-restricted, with HLA associations seemingly driven largely by CMV exposure. Approximately 18 rarely observed V segments, including chromosome 9 orphons, were excluded from the earlier analysis of a few hundred of the donors because counts were too low. At a false discovery rate of 0.05, a later analysis linked 15,000 to 20,000 TCR beta sequences to specific HLA alleles. HLA typing was unavailable for some donors at each locus, so association tests used only the typed subset. A further reported finding was that TCR beta sequences accurately predicted the HLA-A and HLA-B alleles for most subjects in the first cohort. In both the original and validation cohorts, the classifier was reported to diagnose cytomegalovirus status with high specificity and sensitivity. Compared with the roughly 720-donor mean, donors in an Asian-associated ancestry cluster had fewer N-insertions in productive TCRs, according to a later genetic analysis. In a later analysis, HLA-associated TCR beta chains showed more clonal expansion and lower generation probabilities than non-associated chains that were equally common. A later analysis found that TCR association rates varied across HLA loci, with DRB1 alleles showing the most associated TCRs and HLA-C alleles the fewest. Across donors, most TCR sequences were observed very rarely, whereas some public TCRs were present in many individuals. A total of fewer than 200 TCR beta chains were listed by the study as associated with cytomegalovirus. Linkage disequilibrium might explain the correlated functional status among segregating V segments, but an unknown experimental factor could not be ruled out. When HLA alleles, especially DR and DQ, strongly co-occurred, attributing TCR associations to individual alleles was difficult. The presence/absence analyses assumed that sequencing depth was roughly uniform across donors, and that assumption may not be true. In this cohort, only TCR beta chains were sequenced, and detectable features were limited by the absence of alpha or paired-chain data. Several of the top co-occurrence clusters appeared to be linked to parvovirus B19, influenza, CMV and Epstein-Barr virus, according to a later analysis. CMV serostatus was the only immune exposure information available for the cohort. The sequencing pipeline was judged likely to have produced a cluster of highly shared sequence variants as a technical artifact. In an earlier analysis of 587 of the donors, most TCR beta V segments appeared in productive rearrangements about 87% or about 30% of the time, broadly matching IMGT annotations. A few of the identified cytomegalovirus-associated TCR beta chains were confirmed in vitro to be specific for cytomegalovirus antigens. Some IMGT-functional V segments, including TRBV6-2 and TRBV6-3, could not be distinguished by the 87-base-pair reads and were therefore excluded. V-gene and J-gene trimming of TCR beta chains was associated with a missense DCLRE1C variant in a later genetic analysis, and the association was replicated in an independent cohort.

Libraries were built with the immunoSEQ multiplex PCR assay. The multiplex PCR relied on a mix of 60 forward primers for TCR Vbeta segments and 13 reverse primers for TCR Jbeta segments. The CDR3 region of rearranged TCR beta genes was amplified from genomic DNA by a multiplex PCR assay. Amplified TCR beta libraries were sequenced as 87-base-pair reads on the Illumina HiSeq System. In the authors' own workflow: Across the 666 repertoires, a later analysis counted around 80 million unique TCR beta chains, roughly 11 million of which were shared by at least two donors. To remove PCR and sequencing errors, raw reads were error-corrected and collapsed into unique sequences using a nearest-neighbor algorithm that merged closely related sequences. V, D and J gene segments were assigned by aligning CDR3 sequences to IMGT reference sequences. For a sequence to be retained, a match of at least six nucleotides was required to both a V gene segment and a J gene segment. A rearrangement counted as productive if the CDR3 had no stop codons and remained in frame with V and J, and every other rearrangement counted as non-productive. Following IMGT convention, CDR3 was defined as the stretch from the second conserved V-encoded cysteine up to the conserved J-encoded phenylalanine. Sequences without an unambiguous match to a single V gene segment were excluded from the earlier analysis of almost 600 of the donors. An earlier analysis of 500 to 700 of the donors classified V segments as functional when productive rearrangements were above 56.7% and as segregating when the standard deviation between donors was above 5%. A statistical classification framework was built to diagnose cytomegalovirus status from the catalog of TCR beta chain sequences. A later analysis assigned V and J genes by comparing TCR nucleotide sequences with IMGT/GENE-DB human TR gene sequences. The TCRdist pipeline was used in a later analysis to assign CDR3 sequences and most-parsimonious VDJ recombination scenarios. In a later analysis, every TCR beta chain was defined by the combination of its CDR3 amino acid sequence and its V-gene family, and reads without a unique V-gene family were dropped. To address suspected cross-contamination and a sequencing artifact, a later analysis removed a few hundred highly shared, low-generation-probability nucleotide sequences. For each public chain, a later analysis derived a clonal expansion index from normalized ranks of inferred template counts within each repertoire. Generation probabilities in a later analysis came from a VDJ recombination model fitted to out-of-frame rearrangements, and those results were checked against IGoR. Hypergeometric tests were used in a later analysis to score TCR-TCR, TCR-HLA and TCR-CMV co-occurrence, with a repertoire-size bias correction applied to the TCR pairs. To estimate false discovery rates, a later analysis permuted the HLA or CMV assignments 20 times. In a later analysis, co-occurring TCRs were grouped using DBSCAN, and TCRdist sequence similarity was added for clustering within HLA-allele-positive subsets. For co-occurrence clustering, repertoires with fewer than 30,000 or more than 120,000 public chains were excluded, along with five or six repertoires with anomalous nucleotide sharing. The table was pulled from immuneACCESS by TCRdb, which kept in-frame rearrangements only. Such tables lose some clones; where checked, under half of the loss comes from unresolved V genes, and the rest has no known cause. For V, J and clone size, that table is used; D and trimming come from the DNA. Here the sample has under 200,000 clones; roughly 85% occur a single time. The ten largest clones capture about 9.3% of the sample.

The V and J segments used are TRBV18 and TRBJ1-1; no D gene is confidently identified. The sample consisted of PBMCs. This receptor was taken from a man aged 18 to 29 in good health and CMV-seropositive. CDR3 reads: CASSREKNTEAFF. The nucleotide sequence reads TGTGCCAGCTCACGTGAGAAGAACACTGAAGCTTTCTTT.